Detailed here is one T cell receptor (beta chain). Seattle participants joined during active infection and were tracked over time. These data belong to a study of blood T cell repertoires in COVID-19. The authors' processing: Estimation of nucleated cell counts relied on the amplification of reference gene primers. Produced via immunoSEQ multiplex PCR; TCRdb's table is partial and in-frame only. That table supplies the V and J calls and clone size; D and trimming were determined from the DNA. The sample has 110,000 or so clones, approximately 85% seen once; the top ten hold around 6%. The CDR3 extends over 14 amino acids. Germline loops: CDR1 SGHNT, CDR2 YYREEE (reference sequence). Unmatched junction bases numbered 2, after V lost 4 bases and J lost 5 bases.

Sequencing was carried out using peripheral blood. This clonotype was sampled from a woman aged 55-70 years with COVID-19, enrolled during active disease. The J gene is TRBJ2-2, the V gene TRBV5-4, with 10 bases identical to TRBD1. This CDR3 is CASSRDRGTGELFF. CDR3 coding DNA: TGTGCCAGCAGCCGGGACAGGGGAACCGGGGAGCTGTTTTTT.